The rows below give T cell receptor beta chains drawn from one sample of a study of cytomegalovirus exposure and HLA in healthy donors. Repertoires were generated with immunoSEQ multiplex PCR, while TCRdb's copy carries only in-frame clones and drops some. The sample spans some 110,000 clones; the ten largest clones claim 6.8%. Sequenced input: PBMCs. These receptors were obtained from a middle-aged man in good health and CMV-seropositive. CDR3s include the opening cysteine and the closing phenylalanine or tryptophan. Fields, in order: CDR3 DNA, CDR3 protein, J gene, V gene, D gene. A D gene is named only where the DNA matches it firmly.

CDR3 DNA: TGTGCCAGCAGTTTTTCAGGGATGGGGGGCTCCTACAATGAGCAGTTCTTC; CDR3 protein: CASSFSGMGGSYNEQFF; J gene: TRBJ2-1; V gene: TRBV28; D gene: NA
CDR3 DNA: TGTGCCAGCAGCCAAGGACATCCAGGGGCCGACAGGGGGACGGGGGAGACCCAGTACTTC; CDR3 protein: CASSQGHPGADRGTGETQYF; J gene: TRBJ2-5; V gene: TRBV14; D gene: TRBD1
CDR3 DNA: TGTGCCAGCAGCCCGACAGGGGGCGCGGGAGAGACCCAGTACTTC; CDR3 protein: CASSPTGGAGETQYF; J gene: TRBJ2-5; V gene: TRBV7-3; D gene: TRBD1
CDR3 DNA: TGTGCCAGCAGGGCGGACAGATCAACTAATGAAAAACTGTTTTTT; CDR3 protein: CASRADRSTNEKLFF; J gene: TRBJ1-4; V gene: TRBV6-5; D gene: NA
CDR3 DNA: TGTGCCAGCAGTCTGCGCGGCAGATTTAATGAAAAACTGTTTTTT; CDR3 protein: CASSLRGRFNEKLFF; J gene: TRBJ1-4; V gene: TRBV27; D gene: NA
CDR3 DNA: TGTGCCAGCAGTTTAAAGAGGGCCGATGAGCAGTTCTTC; CDR3 protein: CASSLKRADEQFF; J gene: TRBJ2-1; V gene: TRBV27; D gene: NA
CDR3 DNA: TGTGCCAGCAGTGGGGGAGGGGGAGAGACCCAGTACTTC; CDR3 protein: CASSGGGGETQYF; J gene: TRBJ2-5; V gene: TRBV6-1; D gene: NA
CDR3 DNA: TGTGCCAGCAGCCCCCTAGCGGGGGCCTACGAGCAGTACTTC; CDR3 protein: CASSPLAGAYEQYF; J gene: TRBJ2-7; V gene: TRBV7-9; D gene: TRBD2
CDR3 DNA: TGTGCCAGCAGCGGTAGCGGGAGCCCAGATACGCAGTATTTT; CDR3 protein: CASSGSGSPDTQYF; J gene: TRBJ2-3; V gene: TRBV9; D gene: TRBD2
CDR3 DNA: TGTGCCAGCAGTCGAAGAGGACAGCGATCCTACGAGCAGTACTTC; CDR3 protein: CASSRRGQRSYEQYF; J gene: TRBJ2-7; V gene: TRBV27; D gene: NA
CDR3 DNA: TGTGCCAGCAGCCCCCAGGGGGTCAATGAGCAGTTCTTC; CDR3 protein: CASSPQGVNEQFF; J gene: TRBJ2-1; V gene: TRBV7-8; D gene: TRBD1
CDR3 DNA: TGTGCCAGCTTATCAGACTCTGGGGCCAACGTCCTGACTTTC; CDR3 protein: CASLSDSGANVLTF; J gene: TRBJ2-6; V gene: TRBV6-6; D gene: NA
CDR3 DNA: TGTGCCAGCAGTAGCGGGATGGCAGATACGCAGTATTTT; CDR3 protein: CASSSGMADTQYF; J gene: TRBJ2-3; V gene: TRBV6-5; D gene: TRBD2
CDR3 DNA: TGTGCCACCAGCAAAGGAGACCGGGACAGCCATGGCTACACCTTC; CDR3 protein: CATSKGDRDSHGYTF; J gene: TRBJ1-2; V gene: TRBV15; D gene: TRBD1
CDR3 DNA: TGCAGTGCTAGGGCAGGGGGCGAGCAGTACTTC; CDR3 protein: CSARAGGEQYF; J gene: TRBJ2-7; V gene: TRBV20-1; D gene: TRBD1
CDR3 DNA: TGTGCCAGCAGCTTTACTAGATCCGGGCGGAGTGAGCAGTTCTTC; CDR3 protein: CASSFTRSGRSEQFF; J gene: TRBJ2-1; V gene: TRBV6-5; D gene: NA
CDR3 DNA: TGTGCCATCAGATCTACAGCCCCCCGGGGCTCCTACGAGCAGTACTTC; CDR3 protein: CAIRSTAPRGSYEQYF; J gene: TRBJ2-7; V gene: TRBV10-3; D gene: NA
CDR3 DNA: TGTGCCATCAGTGAGTCTCTGGACGGGAGATATCAGCCCCAGCATTTT; CDR3 protein: CAISESLDGRYQPQHF; J gene: TRBJ1-5; V gene: TRBV10-3; D gene: NA
CDR3 DNA: TGTGCCAGCAGCTTAGACAGCCTAGCGGGAAAGCAGTACTTC; CDR3 protein: CASSLDSLAGKQYF; J gene: TRBJ2-5; V gene: TRBV7-2; D gene: TRBD2
CDR3 DNA: TGTGCCAGTAGTATAGACAGGAAGTATAGCAATCAGCCCCAGCATTTT; CDR3 protein: CASSIDRKYSNQPQHF; J gene: TRBJ1-5; V gene: TRBV19; D gene: NA
CDR3 DNA: TGTGCCAGCAGCCTACGGGACTTTGAAGCTTTCTTT; CDR3 protein: CASSLRDFEAFF; J gene: TRBJ1-1; V gene: TRBV14; D gene: NA
CDR3 DNA: TGTGCCAGCAGTATCTCCGGGACAGGGGCTGGCTACACCTTC; CDR3 protein: CASSISGTGAGYTF; J gene: TRBJ1-2; V gene: TRBV6-5; D gene: TRBD1
CDR3 DNA: TGTGCCAGCAGTTATAGGGGGCGGGAGGGAGCCTACGAGCAGTACTTC; CDR3 protein: CASSYRGREGAYEQYF; J gene: TRBJ2-7; V gene: TRBV6-5; D gene: TRBD2
CDR3 DNA: TGTGCCAGTAGCGCGGCGGTAGGGACTCCTAGCAATCAGCCCCAGCATTTT; CDR3 protein: CASSAAVGTPSNQPQHF; J gene: TRBJ1-5; V gene: TRBV2; D gene: NA
CDR3 DNA: TGCGCCAGCAGCCACACCTGGACAGGGGACAATCAGCCCCAGCATTTT; CDR3 protein: CASSHTWTGDNQPQHF; J gene: TRBJ1-5; V gene: TRBV4-1; D gene: TRBD1
CDR3 DNA: TGTGCTTCCCGACAGGGGGGGGCCGGGGAGCTGTTTTTT; CDR3 protein: CASRQGGAGELFF; J gene: TRBJ2-2; V gene: TRBV12-5; D gene: TRBD1
CDR3 DNA: TGTGCCAGCAGCTCGGTAGGGGCACGGCCTAGGGGCTACACCTTC; CDR3 protein: CASSSVGARPRGYTF; J gene: TRBJ1-2; V gene: TRBV5-4; D gene: NA
CDR3 DNA: TGCGCCAGCAGCCAAGTTAAGAGAGGGGAGCTGTTTTTT; CDR3 protein: CASSQVKRGELFF; J gene: TRBJ2-2; V gene: TRBV4-3; D gene: NA